This TCR beta chain was sequenced during a study of blood T cell repertoires in COVID-19. The germline V gene has CDR1 PRHDT and CDR2 FYEKMQ (reference sequence). V lost 5 bases to trimming and J lost 0 bases, with 12 bases between them. This CDR3 region has 15 residues. Libraries were prepared by immunoSEQ multiplex PCR; TCRdb keeps only in-frame clonotypes and omits some of them. The sample has some 65,000 clones, 74% seen once; the top ten hold roughly 27%. The TCR was taken from a woman at least 80 years old with acute or convalescent COVID-19. The gene calls are TRBV13 and TRBJ2-3, with D perhaps TRBD2 (5 bases). The sample consisted of peripheral blood. CDR3 nucleotides: TGTGCCAGCAGCACACTGACTATCAGCACAGATACGCAGTATTTT. It translates to CASSTLTISTDTQYF. Variable domain in full (rest from reference TRBV13 and TRBJ2-3): AAGVIQSPRHLIKEKRETATLKCYPIPRHDTVYWYQQGPGQDPQFLISFYEKMQSDKGSIPDRFSAQQFSDYHSELNMSSLELGDSALYFCASSTLTISTDTQYFGPGTRLTVL.